Listed here are 4 T cell receptor beta chains from one sample, sequenced in a study of T-cell reconstitution after alpha-beta-depleted transplantation in children. Preparation of the TCRbeta library involved a method that used unique molecular identifiers. TCRdb analysed the PCR reads with MiXCR anew, one entry per CDR3 protein. The table records 400,000 to 500,000 distinct CDR3 sequences, approximately 10% of them present only once. Material: PBMCs from the stem cell graft donor, obtained from the stem cell graft. These receptors were taken from a human donor who donated a stem cell graft to a child with acute myeloid leukemia.

This clonotype was detected only a few times. The chain joins TRBV7-9 to TRBJ1-4, with TRBD1 as a possible D gene (5 bases). The CDR3 spans 13 residues. Trimming pared 10 bases from V and 8 bases from J, leaving 17 bases between. Germline V gene sequence: CDR1 SEHNR, CDR2 FQNEAQ (reference sequence). The CDR3 DNA sequence: TGTGCCACCAACGCCCAGGGAGAGGAAAAACTGTTTTTT. It codes for CATNAQGEEKLFF.

This clonotype was found a few times. The rearrangement links TRBV9 to TRBJ1-1; possibly TRBD1 for D (5 bases). Per germline, CDR1 SGDLS and CDR2 YYNGEE. The CDR3 sequence is 14 residues long. The V and J ends lost 0 bases and 8 bases respectively, with 14 bases between them. CDR3 nucleotides: TGTGCCAGCAGCGTAGAGGGGTTGGTTGGCGAAGCTTTCTTT. Amino acid sequence: CASSVEGLVGEAFF.

The chain has TRBV2 and TRBJ2-7; TRBD2 might be the D (6 bases). The V gene's germline CDR1 is SNHLY and CDR2 FYNNEI. This CDR3 is built from 13 residues. V lost 3 bases and J lost 1, with 7 bases in between. The CDR3 coding sequence is TGTGCCAGCAGTGAGGGGGGTTCCTACGAGCAGTACTTC. Translation gives CASSEGGSYEQYF.

The rearrangement links TRBV5-1 to TRBJ2-2; possible D gene TRBD1, 5 bases. Per germline, CDR1 SGHRS and CDR2 YFSETQ. Trimming took 0 bases from V and 1 from J, leaving 13 bases between them. The CDR3 totals 17 residues. The CDR3 reads CASSLGAGQQNTGELFF. CDR3 DNA sequence: TGCGCCAGCAGCTTGGGAGCAGGGCAACAGAACACCGGGGAGCTGTTTTTT.